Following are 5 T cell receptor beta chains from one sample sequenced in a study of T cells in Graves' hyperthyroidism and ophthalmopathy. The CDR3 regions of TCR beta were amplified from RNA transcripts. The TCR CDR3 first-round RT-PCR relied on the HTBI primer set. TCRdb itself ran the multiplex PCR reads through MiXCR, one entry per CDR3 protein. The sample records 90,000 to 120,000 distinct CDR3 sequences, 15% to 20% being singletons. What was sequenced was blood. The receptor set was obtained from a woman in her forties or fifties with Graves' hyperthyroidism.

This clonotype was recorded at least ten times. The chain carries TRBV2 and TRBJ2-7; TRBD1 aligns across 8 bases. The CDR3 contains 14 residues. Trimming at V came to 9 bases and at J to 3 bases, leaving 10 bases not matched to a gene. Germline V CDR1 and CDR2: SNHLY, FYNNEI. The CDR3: CASNGQGFVYEQYV. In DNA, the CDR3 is TGTGCCAGTAACGGACAGGGTTTTGTCTACGAGCAGTACGTC.

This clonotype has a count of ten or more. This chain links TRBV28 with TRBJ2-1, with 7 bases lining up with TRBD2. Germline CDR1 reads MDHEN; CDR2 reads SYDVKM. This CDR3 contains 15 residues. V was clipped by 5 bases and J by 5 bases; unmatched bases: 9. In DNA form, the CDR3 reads TGTGCCAGCAGTCTCCTAGCGGCAGGTAACAATGAGCAGTTCTTC. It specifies CASSLLAAGNNEQFF.

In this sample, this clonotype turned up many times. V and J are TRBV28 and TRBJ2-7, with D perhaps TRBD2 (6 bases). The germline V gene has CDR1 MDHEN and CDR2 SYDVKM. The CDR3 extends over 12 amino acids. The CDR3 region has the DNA TGTGCTTCTGGGGGGAGGTCCTACGAGCAGTACTTC. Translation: CASGGRSYEQYF.

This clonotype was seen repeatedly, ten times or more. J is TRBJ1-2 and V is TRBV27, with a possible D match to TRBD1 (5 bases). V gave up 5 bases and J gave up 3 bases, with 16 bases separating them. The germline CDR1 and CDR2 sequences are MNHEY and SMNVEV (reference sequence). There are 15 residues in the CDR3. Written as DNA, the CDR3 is TGTGCCAGCAGTAGTGACCGGGCGGGGGACTATGGCTACACCTTC. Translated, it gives CASSSDRAGDYGYTF.

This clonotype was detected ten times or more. CDR3 nucleotides: TGTGCCAGTAGTAAGGCCACTAACTACGAGCAGTACTTC. Its protein product is CASSKATNYEQYF. The chain has TRBV19 and TRBJ2-7; D is unresolved. Germline CDR1 reads LNHDA; CDR2 reads SQIVND (reference sequence). This CDR3 region has 13 residues. The V end lost 4 bases, the J end lost 3 bases, and 10 bases lay between the germline ends.